The 23 T cell receptor beta chains listed next were all sequenced from one sample in a study of OX40 agonist ivuxolimab in advanced cancers. Sequencing was performed with immunoSEQ multiplex PCR; in TCRdb, only in-frame clones are kept and a portion is missing. This sample carries approximately 40,000 clones, 70% to 90% of them seen once, and the ten largest clones take approximately 5.9%. This material consisted of CD4+ or CD8+ T cells sorted from blood, taken in a trial of the OX40 agonist ivuxolimab. The receptors stem from an adult with an advanced solid tumor such as melanoma, head and neck, liver or kidney cancer.

The genes are TRBV28 and TRBJ1-3; D is possibly TRBD1 (6 bases). Trimming shortened V by 6 bases and J by 0 bases, and 15 bases separated the two germline ends. CDR1 and CDR2 (germline): MDHEN, SYDVKM. CDR3 length: 16 residues. CDR3 sequence reads: CASRIPTGYSGNTIYF. CDR3 DNA: TGTGCCAGCAGGATTCCAACAGGGTACTCTGGAAACACCATATATTTT.

The J gene is TRBJ1-5, the V gene TRBV19, with D possibly being TRBD1 (6 bases). This CDR3 has 12 residues. Trimming removed 4 bases at V and 11 bases at J, with 12 bases between. Germline V gene sequence: CDR1 LNHDA, CDR2 SQIVND (reference sequence). The CDR3 region is CASSTQGLAQHF. The CDR3, as DNA: TGTGCCAGTAGTACACAGGGTCTGGCCCAGCATTTT. The full variable domain, its missing parts supplied by reference TRBV19 and TRBJ1-5, is DGGITQSPKYLFRKEGQNVTLSCEQNLNHDAMYWYRQDPGQGLRLIYYSQIVNDFQKGDIAEGYSVSREKKESFPLTVTSAQKNPTAFYLCASSTQGLAQHFGDGTRLSIL.

CDR3 nucleotide sequence: TGCGCCAGCAGCCAAGCGAAGAGGGTGGCCGGTGCCTACGAGCAGTACTTC. Amino acids: CASSQAKRVAGAYEQYF. The chain uses TRBV4-1 and TRBJ2-7; D is possibly TRBD2 (5 bases). V shed 1 base and J shed 2 bases, with 18 bases lying between them. Germline CDR1 is MGHRA and CDR2 is YSYEKL. CDR3 size: 17 residues.

This sequence joins TRBV5-1 and TRBJ2-5, with D tentatively TRBD2 (5 bases). The CDR3 runs 15 residues. Trimming shortened V by 4 bases and J by 4 bases, and 17 bases separated the two germline ends. Germline assignment: CDR1 SGHRS and CDR2 YFSETQ. Here the CDR3 DNA reads TGCGCCAGCAGCAGGGAATCGGGGTCCGGAGAGACCCAGTACTTC. Amino acid sequence: CASSRESGSGETQYF.

V usage is TRBV5-1 and J usage is TRBJ1-5, with D maybe TRBD1 (6 bases). The CDR3 is 16 amino acids. The germline V and J ends were trimmed by 0 bases and 2 bases, with 12 bases remaining between them. From germline, CDR1 is SGHRS and CDR2 YFSETQ. CDR3 sequence: CASSLAGSGGNQPQHF. The CDR3 DNA reads as TGCGCCAGCAGCTTGGCGGGGTCAGGGGGCAATCAGCCCCAGCATTTT.

J is TRBJ1-2 and V is TRBV15; D might be TRBD1 (6 bases). CDR3 size: 13 residues. Germline CDR1 is LNHNV and CDR2 is YYDKDF (reference sequence). Trimming stripped 5 bases from V and 8 bases from J, with 15 bases between. The CDR3 bases are TGTGCCACCAGCGGGTTCAGGGGTGGCGGCTACACCTTC. Translated: CATSGFRGGGYTF.

Only one count was recorded for this clone. The chain combines TRBV5-1 with TRBJ2-1, with 8 bases lining up with TRBD2. The CDR3 runs to 15 residues. With V trimmed by 3 bases and J by 4 bases, 6 bases remained unmatched. From germline, CDR1 is SGHRS and CDR2 YFSETQ. The CDR3, as DNA: TGCGCCAGCAGCTCGTCGGGGGGGACTTACAATGAGCAGTTCTTC. It encodes CASSSSGGTYNEQFF.

This chain uses TRBV5-4 with TRBJ1-2; D is ambiguous. The V end was cut by 1 base, the J end by 0 bases, with 10 bases between. This CDR3 is 15 amino acids long. CDR1 is SGHNT, CDR2 YYREEE, per germline (reference sequence). The CDR3 DNA follows: TGTGCCAGCAGCTTGATTGGCATAACTAACTATGGCTACACCTTC. As protein: CASSLIGITNYGYTF.

The V and J genes are TRBV7-8 and TRBJ1-6, with TRBD1 identical over 7 bases. Trimming took 0 bases from V and 0 from J; bases not matched to a gene: 5. The CDR3 length is 18 residues. The V gene's germline CDR1 is SGHVS and CDR2 FQNEAQ. Written as DNA, the CDR3 is TGTGCCAGCAGCTTAGCCCGGACAGGCAGCTCCTATAATTCACCCCTCCACTTT. This encodes CASSLARTGSSYNSPLHF. The full variable domain, with the rest looked up from reference TRBV7-8 and TRBJ1-6, is GAGVSQSPRYKVAKRGQDVALRCDPISGHVSLFWYQQALGQGPEFLTYFQNEAQLDKSGLPSDRFFAERPEGSVSTLKIQRTQQEDSAVYLCASSLARTGSSYNSPLHFGNGTRLTVT.

The chain combines TRBV7-9 with TRBJ2-2, with 10 bases identical to TRBD1. Germline V gene lookup returns CDR1 SEHNR and CDR2 FQNEAQ (reference sequence). V shed 6 bases and J 6 bases; nucleotides not matched to a gene: 7. The CDR3 consists of 15 residues. The CDR3 protein is CASSPSGQGSGELFF. CDR3 in DNA: TGTGCCAGCAGTCCCTCGGGACAGGGGTCCGGGGAGCTGTTTTTT.

The chain is built from TRBV30 and TRBJ1-4, with TRBD1 matching over 8 bases. V gave up 3 bases and J gave up 7 bases; unmatched junction bases: 7. Germline V gives CDR1 GTSNPN, CDR2 SVGIG (reference sequence). The CDR3 runs to 14 residues. The CDR3 sequence is CAWSSRRGREKLFF. As DNA, the CDR3 is TGTGCCTGGAGCTCCCGCAGGGGGCGTGAAAAACTGTTTTTT.

V usage is TRBV11-2 and J usage is TRBJ1-2; D might be TRBD1 (5 bases). This CDR3 is built from 12 residues. Trimming shortened V by 4 bases and J by 7 bases, and 10 bases separated the two germline ends. Germline V lookup: CDR1 SGHAT, CDR2 FQNNGV. The CDR3 loop reads CASSWGGPGYTF. CDR3 nucleotide sequence: TGTGCCAGCAGCTGGGGGGGACCTGGCTACACCTTC. Full variable domain (rest looked up from reference TRBV11-2 and TRBJ1-2): EAGVAQSPRYKIIEKRQSVAFWCNPISGHATLYWYQQILGQGPKLLIQFQNNGVVDDSQLPKDRFSAERLKGVDSTLKIQPAKLEDSAVYLCASSWGGPGYTFGSGTRLTVV.

The genes are TRBV14 and TRBJ1-3, with D perhaps TRBD1 (6 bases). The V gene's germline CDR1 is SGHDN and CDR2 FVKESK. The V gene lost 4 bases and the J gene lost 2 bases, with 12 bases spanning the gap. The CDR3 is made up of 15 amino acids. The CDR3: CASSRGGHAGNTIYF. The CDR3 region has the DNA TGTGCCAGCAGCCGCGGGGGGCACGCTGGAAACACCATATATTTT.

This clone has only a few counts. The CDR3 protein is CASSFAGFTGELFF. The DNA of the CDR3 is TGTGCCAGCAGCTTTGCCGGGTTCACCGGGGAGCTGTTTTTT. This chain links TRBV7-9 with TRBJ2-2, with D uncertain. Germline CDR1 reads SEHNR; CDR2 reads FQNEAQ (reference sequence). V gave up 3 bases and J gave up 4 bases, with 9 bases separating them. The CDR3 spans 14 residues.

The V call is TRBV27, the J call TRBJ2-7, with a weak D call TRBD2 (6 bases). The length of the CDR3 is 13 residues. V lost 8 bases and J 2 bases, leaving 13 bases between the germline ends. Per germline, CDR1 MNHEY and CDR2 SMNVEV (reference sequence). CDR3 region: CASGGSGPYEQYF. As DNA, the CDR3 is TGTGCCAGCGGGGGGTCGGGCCCCTACGAGCAGTACTTC.

The V and J genes are TRBV5-3 and TRBJ2-7; the D is unclear. TRBV5-3 is an open reading frame whose function is uncertain. This CDR3 has 16 amino acids. V was cut by 2 bases and J by 3 bases, with 18 bases left in between. The CDR3 reads CARSLHNSRRFYEQYF. The CDR3 bases are TGTGCCAGAAGCTTACACAACTCTCGAAGGTTCTACGAGCAGTACTTC.

The chain is built from TRBV28 and TRBJ1-2; possibly TRBD1 for D (5 bases). Germline assignment: CDR1 MDHEN and CDR2 SYDVKM. V was clipped by 2 bases and J by 8 bases, with 12 bases between them. This CDR3 region has 13 residues. The CDR3 here is CASSLRGVYGYTF. The CDR3 DNA is TGTGCCAGCAGTTTAAGAGGGGTTTACGGCTACACCTTC.

The chain is built from TRBV5-4 and TRBJ1-3, with TRBD1 identical over 9 bases. Germline-derived CDR1 and CDR2 are SGHNT and YYREEE (reference sequence). Unmatched junction bases numbered 8, after V lost 9 bases and J lost 4 bases. The CDR3 is 14 residues long. The CDR3 is CAMENRGPGNTIYF. For the CDR3, the DNA is TGTGCCATGGAAAACAGGGGGCCCGGAAACACCATATATTTT.

The CDR3 sequence: CAWSVGAAYTDTQYF. Here the CDR3 DNA reads TGTGCCTGGAGTGTGGGAGCGGCCTACACAGATACGCAGTATTTT. The chain is built from TRBV30 and TRBJ2-3; possible D gene TRBD2, 5 bases. This CDR3 is built from 15 residues. V was pared by 0 bases and J by 2 bases, with 12 bases between. Germline values: CDR1 GTSNPN, CDR2 SVGIG (reference sequence). The full variable domain, completed using reference TRBV30 and TRBJ2-3, is SQTIHQWPATLVQPVGSPLSLECTVEGTSNPNLYWYRQAAGRGLQLLFYSVGIGQISSEVPQNLSASRPQDRQFILSSKKLLLSDSGFYLCAWSVGAAYTDTQYFGPGTRLTVL.

V gene TRBV10-2 combines with J gene TRBJ1-3; no definite D call. The CDR3 is 15 amino acids. The V end lost 2 bases, the J end lost 0 bases, and 8 bases lay between the germline ends. Germline loops: CDR1 WSHSY, CDR2 SAAADI. CDR3 protein: CASSENVHSGNTIYF. CDR3 coding DNA: TGCGCCAGCAGTGAGAATGTCCACTCTGGAAACACCATATATTTT.

This clone was detected once. The V and J genes are TRBV28 and TRBJ2-7; the match to TRBD2 covers 9 bases. The germline V gene has CDR1 MDHEN and CDR2 SYDVKM. The CDR3 covers 16 residues. J gave up 2 bases and V 5 bases, and 10 bases lay outside the gene matches. The CDR3 region is CASSPPGAGGPYEQYF. DNA for the CDR3: TGTGCCAGCAGTCCCCCCGGTGCGGGAGGGCCCTACGAGCAGTACTTC.

The chain has TRBV18 and TRBJ2-1, with D unresolved. From germline, CDR1 is KGHSH and CDR2 LQKENI. The V end was cut by 3 bases, the J end by 9 bases, with 12 bases between. The CDR3 has 13 amino acids. The CDR3 DNA reads TGTGCCAGCTCACCCCAACTAACCGGTGAGCAGTTCTTC. Its protein product is CASSPQLTGEQFF.

This clone came up a few times. The V call is TRBV6-5, the J call TRBJ2-2; maybe TRBD2 (5 bases). The V end was cut by 7 bases, the J end by 1 base, with 10 bases between. The germline gives CDR1 MNHEY, CDR2 SVGAGI. CDR3 length equals 14 residues. CDR3 sequence: CASIPEGNTGELFF. CDR3 coding DNA: TGTGCCAGCATCCCCGAGGGGAACACCGGGGAGCTGTTTTTT.